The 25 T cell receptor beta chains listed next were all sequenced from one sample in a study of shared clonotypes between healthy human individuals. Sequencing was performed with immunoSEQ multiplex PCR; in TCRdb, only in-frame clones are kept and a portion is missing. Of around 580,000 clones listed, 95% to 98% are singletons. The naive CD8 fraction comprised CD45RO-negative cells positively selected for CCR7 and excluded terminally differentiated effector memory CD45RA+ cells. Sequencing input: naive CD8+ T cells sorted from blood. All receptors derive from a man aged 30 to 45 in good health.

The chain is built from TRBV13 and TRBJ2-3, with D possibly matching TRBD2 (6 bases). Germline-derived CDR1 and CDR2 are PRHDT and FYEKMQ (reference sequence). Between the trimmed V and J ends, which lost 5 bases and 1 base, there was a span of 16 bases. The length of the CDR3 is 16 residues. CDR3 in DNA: TGTGCCAGCAGCCCCCTAGCCGGGGAGGGCACAGATACGCAGTATTTT. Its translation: CASSPLAGEGTDTQYF. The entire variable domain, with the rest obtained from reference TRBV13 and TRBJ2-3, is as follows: AAGVIQSPRHLIKEKRETATLKCYPIPRHDTVYWYQQGPGQDPQFLISFYEKMQSDKGSIPDRFSAQQFSDYHSELNMSSLELGDSALYFCASSPLAGEGTDTQYFGPGTRLTVL.

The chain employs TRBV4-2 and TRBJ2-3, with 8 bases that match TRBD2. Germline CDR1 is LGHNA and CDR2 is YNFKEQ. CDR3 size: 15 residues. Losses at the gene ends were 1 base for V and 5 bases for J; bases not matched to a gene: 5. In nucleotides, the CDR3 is TGTGCCAGCAGCCAAGTGGATGCGGGGGGAGATACGCAGTATTTT. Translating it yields CASSQVDAGGDTQYF.

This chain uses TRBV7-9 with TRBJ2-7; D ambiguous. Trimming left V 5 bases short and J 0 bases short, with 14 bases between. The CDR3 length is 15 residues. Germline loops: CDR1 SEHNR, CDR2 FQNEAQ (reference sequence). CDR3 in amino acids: CASSTTDHISYEQYF. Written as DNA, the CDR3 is TGTGCCAGCAGCACTACGGACCATATCTCCTACGAGCAGTACTTC.

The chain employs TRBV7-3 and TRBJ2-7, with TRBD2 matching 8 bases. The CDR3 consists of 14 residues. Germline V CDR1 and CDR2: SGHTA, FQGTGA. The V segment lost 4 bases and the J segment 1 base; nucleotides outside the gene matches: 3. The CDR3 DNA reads TGTGCCAGCAGCTCGGGACTAGGTTCCTACGAGCAGTACTTC. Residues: CASSSGLGSYEQYF.

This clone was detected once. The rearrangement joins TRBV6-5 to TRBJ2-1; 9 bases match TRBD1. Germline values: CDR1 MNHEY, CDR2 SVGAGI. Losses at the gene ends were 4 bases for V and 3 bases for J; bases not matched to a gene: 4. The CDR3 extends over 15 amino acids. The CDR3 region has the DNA TGTGCCAGCAGTTCCGGGACAGGGATCTACAATGAGCAGTTCTTC. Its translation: CASSSGTGIYNEQFF.

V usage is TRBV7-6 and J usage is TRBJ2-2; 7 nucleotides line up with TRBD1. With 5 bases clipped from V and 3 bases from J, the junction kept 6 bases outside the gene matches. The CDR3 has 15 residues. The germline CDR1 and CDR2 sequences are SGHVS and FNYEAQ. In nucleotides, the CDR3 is TGTGCCAGCAGCCAGAGACAGGGTTACACCGGGGAGCTGTTTTTT. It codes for CASSQRQGYTGELFF.

CDR3 sequence reads: CASSLPGLQHF. CDR3 bases: TGTGCCAGCAGCCTTCCGGGGCTCCAGCATTTT. The chain combines TRBV21-1 with TRBJ1-5. TRBV21-1 has pseudogene status. CDR3 length equals 11 residues.

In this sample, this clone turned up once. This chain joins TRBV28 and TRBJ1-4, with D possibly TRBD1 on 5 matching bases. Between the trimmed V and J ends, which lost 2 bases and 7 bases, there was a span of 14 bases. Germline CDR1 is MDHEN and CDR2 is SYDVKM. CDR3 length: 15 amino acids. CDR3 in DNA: TGTGCCAGCAGTTTAAGCTCCGACAGACGTGAAAAACTGTTTTTT. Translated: CASSLSSDRREKLFF. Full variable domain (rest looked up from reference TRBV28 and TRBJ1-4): DVKVTQSSRYLVKRTGEKVFLECVQDMDHENMFWYRQDPGLGLRLIYFSYDVKMKEKGDIPEGYSVSREKKERFSLILESASTNQTSMYLCASSLSSDRREKLFFGSGTQLSVL.

The CDR3 DNA reads TGCGCCAGCAGTGCGGGACTAGCGGGAGGGCTGTACGAGCAGTACTTC. This encodes CASSAGLAGGLYEQYF. The gene calls are TRBV5-1 and TRBJ2-7; 16 bases agree with TRBD2. The CDR3 sequence is 16 residues long. CDR1 and CDR2 (germline): SGHRS, YFSETQ. The V and J ends lost 5 bases and 4 bases, in that order; junction bases with no gene match: 6.

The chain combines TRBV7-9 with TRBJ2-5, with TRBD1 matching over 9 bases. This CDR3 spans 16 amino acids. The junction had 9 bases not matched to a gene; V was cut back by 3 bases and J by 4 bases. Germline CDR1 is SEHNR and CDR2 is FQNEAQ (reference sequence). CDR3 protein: CASSLLSGTGRETQYF. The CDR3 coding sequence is TGTGCCAGCAGCTTGCTATCCGGGACAGGGAGAGAGACCCAGTACTTC.

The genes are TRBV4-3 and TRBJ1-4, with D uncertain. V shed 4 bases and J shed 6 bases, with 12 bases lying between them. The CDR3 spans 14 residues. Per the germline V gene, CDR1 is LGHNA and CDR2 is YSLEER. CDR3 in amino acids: CASSPWRGDEKLFF. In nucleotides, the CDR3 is TGCGCCAGCAGCCCCTGGCGGGGAGATGAAAAACTGTTTTTT.

The CDR3 protein is CASSVAHGGRGTDTQYF. CDR3 in DNA: TGTGCCAGCAGCGTAGCCCATGGCGGGAGAGGCACAGATACGCAGTATTTT. J is TRBJ2-3 and V is TRBV9; 7 positions agree with TRBD2. The germline V gene has CDR1 SGDLS and CDR2 YYNGEE. The junction had 8 bases not matched to a gene; V was cut back by 0 bases and J by 1 base. The CDR3 has 17 residues.

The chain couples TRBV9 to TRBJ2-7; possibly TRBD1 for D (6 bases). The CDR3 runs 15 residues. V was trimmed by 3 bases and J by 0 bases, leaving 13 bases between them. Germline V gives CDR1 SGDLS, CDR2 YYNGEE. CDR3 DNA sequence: TGTGCCAGCAGCGAGGGACATCTTCGCTCCTACGAGCAGTACTTC. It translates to CASSEGHLRSYEQYF.

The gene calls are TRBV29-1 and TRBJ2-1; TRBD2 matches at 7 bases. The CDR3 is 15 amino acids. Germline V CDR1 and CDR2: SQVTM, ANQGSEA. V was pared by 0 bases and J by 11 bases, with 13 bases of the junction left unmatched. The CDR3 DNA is TGCAGCGTTGAAGAGGCGGGAGACCACTCTGGGCAGCAGTTCTTC. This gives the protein CSVEEAGDHSGQQFF.

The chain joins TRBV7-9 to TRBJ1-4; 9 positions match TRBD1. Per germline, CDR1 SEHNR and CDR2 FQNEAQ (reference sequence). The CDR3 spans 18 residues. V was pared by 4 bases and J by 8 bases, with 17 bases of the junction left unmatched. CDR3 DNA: TGTGCCAGCAGCTACAGTAAGCTTTGGGACAGGGATGGAGAAAAACTGTTTTTT. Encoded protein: CASSYSKLWDRDGEKLFF. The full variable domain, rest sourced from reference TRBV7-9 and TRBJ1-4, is DTGVSQNPRHKITKRGQNVTFRCDPISEHNRLYWYRQTLGQGPEFLTYFQNEAQLEKSRLLSDRFSAERPKGSFSTLEIQRTEQGDSAMYLCASSYSKLWDRDGEKLFFGSGTQLSVL.

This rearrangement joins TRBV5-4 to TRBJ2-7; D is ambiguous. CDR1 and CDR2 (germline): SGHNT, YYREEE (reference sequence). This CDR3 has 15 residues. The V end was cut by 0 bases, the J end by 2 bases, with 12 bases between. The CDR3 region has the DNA TGTGCCAGCAGCTTGGGTTCAGGAACTACCTACGAGCAGTACTTC. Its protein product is CASSLGSGTTYEQYF.

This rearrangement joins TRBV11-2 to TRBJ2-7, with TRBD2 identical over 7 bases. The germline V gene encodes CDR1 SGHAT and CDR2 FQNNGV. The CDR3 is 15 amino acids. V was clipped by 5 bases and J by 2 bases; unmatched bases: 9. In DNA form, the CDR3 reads TGTGCCAGCAGCGCTACGGCTAGCGGAACCTACGAGCAGTACTTC. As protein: CASSATASGTYEQYF.

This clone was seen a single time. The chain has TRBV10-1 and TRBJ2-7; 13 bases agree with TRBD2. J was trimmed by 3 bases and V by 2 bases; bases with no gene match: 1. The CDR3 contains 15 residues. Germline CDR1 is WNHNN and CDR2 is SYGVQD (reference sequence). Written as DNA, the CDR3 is TGCGCCAGCAGTGAGGGACTAGCGGGAGTCTACGAGCAGTACTTC. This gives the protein CASSEGLAGVYEQYF.

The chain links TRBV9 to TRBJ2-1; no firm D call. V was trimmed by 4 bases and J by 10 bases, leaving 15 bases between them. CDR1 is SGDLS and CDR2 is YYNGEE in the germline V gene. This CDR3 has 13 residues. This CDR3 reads CASSPDSFIEQFF. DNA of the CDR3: TGTGCCAGCAGCCCAGATTCATTCATCGAGCAGTTCTTC.

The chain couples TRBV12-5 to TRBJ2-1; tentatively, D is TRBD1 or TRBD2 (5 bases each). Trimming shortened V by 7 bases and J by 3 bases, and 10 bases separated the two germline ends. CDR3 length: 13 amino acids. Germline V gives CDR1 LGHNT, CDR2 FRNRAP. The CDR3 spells CASEGTDYNEQFF. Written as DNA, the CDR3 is TGTGCTAGTGAGGGGACGGACTACAATGAGCAGTTCTTC.

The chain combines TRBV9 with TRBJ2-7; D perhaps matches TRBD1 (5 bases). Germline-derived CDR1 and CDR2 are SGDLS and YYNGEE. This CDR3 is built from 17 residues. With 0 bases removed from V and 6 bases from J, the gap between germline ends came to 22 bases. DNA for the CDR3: TGTGCCAGCAGCGTAGGGACAATAGACACCAGTTACTCCGAGCAGTACTTC. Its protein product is CASSVGTIDTSYSEQYF.

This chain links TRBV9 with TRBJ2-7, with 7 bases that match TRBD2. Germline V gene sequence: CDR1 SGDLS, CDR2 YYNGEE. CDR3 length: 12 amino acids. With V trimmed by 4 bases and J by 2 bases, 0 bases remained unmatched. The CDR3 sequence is CASSRGAYEQYF. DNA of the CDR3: TGTGCCAGCAGCCGGGGGGCCTACGAGCAGTACTTC.

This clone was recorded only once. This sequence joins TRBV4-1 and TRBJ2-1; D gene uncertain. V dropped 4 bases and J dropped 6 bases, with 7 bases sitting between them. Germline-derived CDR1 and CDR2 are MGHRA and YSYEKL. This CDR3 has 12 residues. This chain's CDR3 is CASSPNSNEQFF. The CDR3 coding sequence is TGCGCCAGCAGCCCCAATAGCAATGAGCAGTTCTTC.

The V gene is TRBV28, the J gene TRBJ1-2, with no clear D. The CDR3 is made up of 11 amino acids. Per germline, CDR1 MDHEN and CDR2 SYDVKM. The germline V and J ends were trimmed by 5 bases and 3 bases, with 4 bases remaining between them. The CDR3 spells CASSLYYGYTF. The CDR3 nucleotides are TGTGCCAGCAGTCTTTACTATGGCTACACCTTC.

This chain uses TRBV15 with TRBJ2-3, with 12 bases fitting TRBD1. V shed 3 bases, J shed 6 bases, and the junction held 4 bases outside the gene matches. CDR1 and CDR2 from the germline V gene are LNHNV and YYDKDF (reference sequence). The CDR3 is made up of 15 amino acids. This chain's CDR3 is CATSRGTGGRDTQYF. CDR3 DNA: TGTGCCACCAGCAGGGGGACAGGGGGCAGGGATACGCAGTATTTT.